These 5 T cell receptor beta chains share one sample of origin, sequenced in a study of shared clonotypes between healthy human individuals. The repertoire was sequenced with immunoSEQ multiplex PCR; TCRdb's copy has only in-frame clones and lacks some. The table lists approximately 480,000 clones, roughly 85% of them singletons, with approximately 12% in the top ten. Material: PBMCs. The receptors were gathered from a woman aged 40 to 50 in good health. Some clones in this sample may be carry-over from other donors' samples.

This clone was found a few times. The chain couples TRBV11-2 to TRBJ2-7, with no clear D. Germline V CDR1 and CDR2: SGHAT, FQNNGV. The CDR3 sequence is 18 residues long. V lost 6 bases, J lost 0 bases, and 24 bases lay in between. This CDR3 reads CASSPGPGQERLSYEQYF. The DNA for the CDR3 is TGTGCCAGCAGTCCTGGTCCGGGTCAGGAACGACTCTCCTACGAGCAGTACTTC. Drawing the rest from reference TRBV11-2 and TRBJ2-7, the complete variable domain is EAGVAQSPRYKIIEKRQSVAFWCNPISGHATLYWYQQILGQGPKLLIQFQNNGVVDDSQLPKDRFSAERLKGVDSTLKIQPAKLEDSAVYLCASSPGPGQERLSYEQYFGPGTRLTVT.

The chain has TRBV4-3 and TRBJ2-6; D possibly corresponds to TRBD2 (6 bases). CDR1 and CDR2 (germline): LGHNA, YSLEER. There are 17 residues in the CDR3. Trimming cost V 4 bases and J 0 bases, with 13 bases left between them. CDR3 coding DNA: TGCGCCAGCAGCCCCACCCGAGCGGGCTCTGGGGCCAACGTCCTGACTTTC. Protein: CASSPTRAGSGANVLTF.

This chain uses TRBV6-1 with TRBJ1-1; D ambiguous. V shed 4 bases and J shed 2 bases, with 2 bases lying between them. The CDR3 is 11 amino acids. CDR1 and CDR2 from the germline V gene are MNHNS and SASEGT. The CDR3 DNA sequence: TGTGCCAGCAGTGTTAACACTGAAGCTTTCTTT. It translates to CASSVNTEAFF.

The rearrangement links TRBV18 to TRBJ2-5; possible D gene TRBD1, 5 bases. V lost 3 bases and J 4 bases, leaving 12 bases between the germline ends. The length of the CDR3 is 14 residues. The germline CDR1 and CDR2 sequences are KGHSH and LQKENI. This CDR3 is CASSPGAGGETQYF. DNA of the CDR3: TGTGCCAGCTCACCTGGGGCAGGCGGAGAGACCCAGTACTTC.

The chain has TRBV28 and TRBJ1-1; the D is unclear. Trimming stripped 6 bases from V and 7 bases from J, with 9 bases between. The length of the CDR3 is 11 residues. Per germline, CDR1 MDHEN and CDR2 SYDVKM. The CDR3 DNA sequence: TGTGCCAGCAGCCTCAGTATTGAAGCTTTCTTT. This encodes CASSLSIEAFF.